These 23 T cell receptor beta chains were sequenced from one sample in a study of shared clonotypes between healthy human individuals. The naive CD8 subset, CD45RO-negative cells positively selected for CCR7, excluded terminally differentiated effector memory CD45RA+ cells. Sequenced by immunoSEQ multiplex PCR; TCRdb stores in-frame clones only, minus some. The sample shows millions of clones, about 95% of them seen only once. Sequenced material: naive CD8+ T cells sorted from blood. All receptors come from a man aged 18 to 29 in good health.

The V and J genes are TRBV5-1 and TRBJ1-2, with 9 nucleotides matching TRBD1. This CDR3 comprises 16 residues. The germline V gene encodes CDR1 SGHRS and CDR2 YFSETQ. V shed 4 bases, J shed 5 bases, and the junction held 12 bases outside the gene matches. CDR3 sequence reads: CASSGEDRGGRYGYTF. CDR3 in DNA: TGCGCCAGCAGCGGGGAGGACAGGGGCGGAAGGTATGGCTACACCTTC.

Remarks on this clone: Other DNA sequences in this sample translate to the same CDR3. The CDR3 loop reads CASSFVAGKYMSSYNEQFF. The CDR3 region has the DNA TGTGCCAGCAGCTTTGTAGCGGGGAAATACATGAGCTCCTACAATGAGCAGTTCTTC. V and J are TRBV7-3 and TRBJ2-1; the match to TRBD2 covers 8 bases. The junction had 13 bases not matched to a gene; V was cut back by 3 bases and J by 0 bases. The length of the CDR3 is 19 residues. Germline V CDR1 and CDR2: SGHTA, FQGTGA. The full variable domain, its missing parts supplied by reference TRBV7-3 and TRBJ2-1, is GAGVSQTPSNKVTEKGKYVELRCDPISGHTALYWYRQSLGQGPEFLIYFQGTGAADDSGLPNDRFFAVRPEGSVSTLKIQRTERGDSAVYLCASSFVAGKYMSSYNEQFFGPGTRLTVL.

The V call is TRBV6-5, the J call TRBJ2-3; TRBD1 might be the D (6 bases). This CDR3 is 16 amino acids long. Germline loops: CDR1 MNHEY, CDR2 SVGAGI. V gave up 2 bases and J gave up 0 bases, with 12 bases separating them. The CDR3 region has the DNA TGTGCCAGCAGTTACGGGGCAGGGGCCAGCACAGATACGCAGTATTTT. It specifies CASSYGAGASTDTQYF.

This chain connects TRBV9 to TRBJ2-5; D is unresolved. From germline, CDR1 is SGDLS and CDR2 YYNGEE. The CDR3 contains 12 residues. Trimming shortened V by 4 bases and J by 5 bases, and 9 bases separated the two germline ends. The CDR3 loop is CASSLNEETQYF. The CDR3 DNA reads TGTGCCAGCAGCCTTAATGAGGAGACCCAGTACTTC.

The rearrangement uses TRBV2 and TRBJ2-5; D unclear. Germline V gene sequence: CDR1 SNHLY, CDR2 FYNNEI. V dropped 3 bases and J dropped 5 bases, with 10 bases sitting between them. CDR3 length: 13 amino acids. CDR3 coding DNA: TGTGCCAGCAGTGAGGCTCCTTGGGAGACCCAGTACTTC. It codes for CASSEAPWETQYF.

This clone is a singleton in its sample. The chain combines TRBV11-2 with TRBJ2-7; weak D call: TRBD2 (6 bases). The CDR3 has 13 residues. Trimming stripped 1 base from V and 6 bases from J, with 10 bases between. Germline V gene data show CDR1 as SGHAT and CDR2 as FQNNGV. This CDR3 is CASSLGVGGEQYF. The CDR3 coding sequence is TGTGCCAGCAGCTTAGGGGTCGGGGGCGAGCAGTACTTC.

J is TRBJ2-5 and V is TRBV10-2, with D perhaps TRBD1 (6 bases). The V gene lost 3 bases and the J gene lost 1 base, with 12 bases spanning the gap. The CDR3 is made up of 15 amino acids. In germline, CDR1 is WSHSY, CDR2 SAAADI. The CDR3 spells CASSDRGSSQETQYF. The CDR3 bases are TGCGCCAGCAGTGATAGGGGGTCCTCCCAAGAGACCCAGTACTTC.

In its sample, this clone was seen once. The chain combines TRBV2 with TRBJ2-3; D call uncertain. Trimming pared 4 bases from V and 2 bases from J, leaving 13 bases between. Looked up from germline, CDR1 is SNHLY and CDR2 is FYNNEI. The CDR3 covers 15 residues. The CDR3 reads CASSVSYPLTDTQYF. In DNA, the CDR3 is TGTGCCAGCAGTGTGAGCTACCCACTCACAGATACGCAGTATTTT.

The chain employs TRBV7-2 and TRBJ1-2; 8 bases are a match to TRBD1. The CDR3 runs 12 residues. Germline trimming cut 8 bases from V and 7 bases from J; bases unmatched to any gene: 6. Germline CDR1 and CDR2: SGHTA and FQGNSA. CDR3 in amino acids: CASLDRVGGYTF. As DNA, the CDR3 is TGTGCCAGCTTGGACAGGGTTGGTGGCTACACCTTC.

This clone was detected only once. This rearrangement joins TRBV21-1 to TRBJ1-3; TRBD1, the table's D call, lacks a check against the DNA. TRBV21-1 is a documented pseudogene. The CDR3 sequence is 14 residues long. For the CDR3, the DNA is TGTGCCAGCAGCAAGACACAGCCTCTAAACACCATATATTTT. It encodes CASSKTQPLNTIYF.

This chain links TRBV10-2 with TRBJ2-1; no clear D. CDR3 length: 14 amino acids. Per the germline V gene, CDR1 is WSHSY and CDR2 is SAAADI. Trimming removed 7 bases from V and 8 bases from J, with 18 bases in between. The CDR3 loop is CASIWAGEGDEQFF. The CDR3 nucleotides are TGCGCCAGCATCTGGGCAGGAGAAGGCGATGAGCAGTTCTTC.

The rearrangement uses TRBV29-1 and TRBJ1-2; unclear D gene. This CDR3 spans 15 amino acids. Between the trimmed V and J ends, which lost 4 bases and 2 bases, there was a span of 17 bases. Germline V gives CDR1 SQVTM, CDR2 ANQGSEA. This chain's CDR3 is CSVVDYTDANYGYTF. The DNA of the CDR3 is TGCAGCGTTGTGGACTATACGGACGCAAACTATGGCTACACCTTC.

This clone was picked up one time. The chain uses TRBV9 and TRBJ1-4, with D maybe TRBD1 (5 bases). Germline V gene lookup returns CDR1 SGDLS and CDR2 YYNGEE. Trimming removed 0 bases at V and 6 bases at J, with 12 bases between. The CDR3 sequence is 15 residues long. Written as DNA, the CDR3 is TGTGCCAGCAGCGTAGGGGGGTCGTCAGATGAAAAACTGTTTTTT. It translates to CASSVGGSSDEKLFF.

The V gene is TRBV5-1, the J gene TRBJ2-7, with D possibly TRBD2 on 5 matching bases. The length of the CDR3 is 15 residues. V lost 0 bases, J lost 5 bases, and 15 bases lay in between. Per germline, CDR1 SGHRS and CDR2 YFSETQ. The CDR3 here is CASSLEGGLGNEQYF. CDR3 DNA sequence: TGCGCCAGCAGCTTGGAAGGAGGTCTGGGGAACGAGCAGTACTTC.

This chain joins TRBV13 and TRBJ2-7; D is ambiguous. Per germline, CDR1 PRHDT and CDR2 FYEKMQ (reference sequence). The CDR3 has 14 residues. The V gene lost 0 bases and the J gene lost 6 bases, with 12 bases spanning the gap. The CDR3, as DNA: TGTGCCAGCAGCTTAGGAAGGGATCGGGTCGAGCAGTACTTC. Amino acid sequence: CASSLGRDRVEQYF.

The rearrangement links TRBV30 to TRBJ1-4, with D possibly TRBD1 on 6 matching bases. This CDR3 has 15 amino acids. Germline V gene lookup returns CDR1 GTSNPN and CDR2 SVGIG (reference sequence). The V end lost 7 bases, the J end lost 4 bases, and 19 bases lay between the germline ends. CDR3 residues: CASQGFSPYNEKLFF. The CDR3 coding sequence is TGTGCCTCCCAGGGGTTCTCTCCTTATAATGAAAAACTGTTTTTT.

The J gene is TRBJ1-1, the V gene TRBV6-5; weak D call: TRBD1 (5 bases). The V gene's germline CDR1 is MNHEY and CDR2 SVGAGI. Trimming pared 8 bases from V and 5 bases from J, leaving 21 bases between. This CDR3 comprises 15 residues. CDR3 amino acids: CASLLGRGGGTEAFF. The CDR3 DNA is TGTGCCAGCCTATTGGGAAGGGGCGGGGGAACTGAAGCTTTCTTT.

The count of this clone is one. The same CDR3 arises from other DNA sequences in this sample as well. V gene TRBV28 combines with J gene TRBJ1-3, with D unclear. Germline values: CDR1 MDHEN, CDR2 SYDVKM. The V gene lost 3 bases and the J gene lost 0 bases, with 6 bases spanning the gap. The CDR3 extends over 14 amino acids. DNA for the CDR3: TGTGCCAGCAGTTTCCGAGGCTCTGGAAACACCATATATTTT. It yields the protein CASSFRGSGNTIYF. Drawing the rest from reference TRBV28 and TRBJ1-3, the complete variable domain is DVKVTQSSRYLVKRTGEKVFLECVQDMDHENMFWYRQDPGLGLRLIYFSYDVKMKEKGDIPEGYSVSREKKERFSLILESASTNQTSMYLCASSFRGSGNTIYFGEGSWLTVV.

About this clone: A read error may account for a junction end that differs from germline. This chain uses TRBV11-2 with TRBJ1-1, with D hard to call. Looked up from germline, CDR1 is SGHAT and CDR2 is FQNNGV. The CDR3 runs to 9 residues. DNA of the CDR3: TGTGCCAGCAGCTTCCCGGCCTACTTT. Translating it yields CASSFPAYF.

This clone was seen a few times. Other nucleotide sequences in the sample specify the same CDR3. CDR3 sequence reads: CASRRDSSYEQYF. The CDR3 DNA reads TGTGCCAGCAGGAGGGACAGCTCCTACGAGCAGTACTTC. This chain links TRBV27 with TRBJ2-7, with 7 bases aligning to TRBD1. Trimming cost V 6 bases and J 0 bases; bases outside gene matches: 2. The CDR3 length is 13 residues. Looked up from germline, CDR1 is MNHEY and CDR2 is SMNVEV (reference sequence).

As to this clone: Other nucleotide sequences from this sample produce the same CDR3. The chain's CDR3 is CASSAGQGGSPLHF. CDR3 nucleotide sequence: TGTGCCAGCAGCGCAGGACAGGGGGGGTCACCCCTCCACTTT. V is TRBV9 and J is TRBJ1-6; 10 bases are a match to TRBD1. The V and J ends lost 3 bases and 10 bases, in that order; junction bases with no gene match: 4. CDR3 length: 14 residues. CDR1 and CDR2 (germline): SGDLS, YYNGEE. Together with reference TRBV9 and TRBJ1-6, the CDR3 gives the full variable domain: DSGVTQTPKHLITATGQRVTLRCSPRSGDLSVYWYQQSLDQGLQFLIQYYNGEERAKGNILERFSAQQFPDLHSELNLSSLELGDSALYFCASSAGQGGSPLHFGNGTRLTVT.

The CDR3 loop reads CASSRSLAEAYNEQFF. The CDR3, as DNA: TGTGCCAGCAGCCGAAGCCTAGCGGAAGCCTACAATGAGCAGTTCTTC. J is TRBJ2-1 and V is TRBV27, with 7 bases identical to TRBD2. Germline trimming cut 6 bases from V and 2 bases from J; bases unmatched to any gene: 10. From germline, CDR1 is MNHEY and CDR2 SMNVEV (reference sequence). The CDR3 has 16 residues.

The rearrangement links TRBV2 to TRBJ1-2; D is unresolved. The CDR3 has 12 amino acids. Deletions cut 8 bases from V and 8 bases from J, with 15 bases between. The germline CDR1 and CDR2 sequences are SNHLY and FYNNEI. The CDR3 protein is CASGPGLSGYTF. The CDR3 nucleotides read TGTGCCAGCGGGCCCGGCCTAAGCGGCTACACCTTC.